These 3 T cell receptor beta chains share one sample of origin, sequenced in a study of Ad26.COV2.S vaccination and SARS-CoV-2 variants (dated by TCRdb to the early 2020s). Read against the paper, the sample's treatment or condition label means: over 15 received Ad26.COV2.S at low or high dose, single or two shots; several received placebo; per-sample allocation not given. For vaccine and placebo recipients, the sequenced repertoires came from samples collected on day 63 after the first injection. The library came from the immunoSEQ multiplex PCR assay. TCRdb carries this immuneACCESS record with in-frame sequences only. Its versions omit some clonotypes, under half of them owing to an unresolved V gene in the studies checked, with the rest unexplained. A total of hundreds of thousands of clones appear in this sample, over 75% of them only once. Together, the top ten hold 3.4% of the sample. The sample in question was peripheral blood, obtained in a trial of Ad26.COV2.S vaccine versus placebo. These receptors came from a person aged 18-65 years who received the Ad26.COV2.S COVID-19 vaccine or a placebo.

The J gene is TRBJ2-1, the V gene TRBV9, with D hard to call. CDR1 and CDR2 from the germline V gene are SGDLS and YYNGEE. The CDR3 contains 12 residues. Trimming took off 0 bases at V and 8 bases at J, with 6 bases between the two ends. CDR3 nucleotide sequence: TGTGCCAGCAGCGTAGGAGGCTATGAGCAGTTCTTC. It yields the protein CASSVGGYEQFF.

This rearrangement joins TRBV9 to TRBJ2-6; the D is unclear. This CDR3 contains 13 residues. CDR1 is SGDLS, CDR2 YYNGEE, per germline. V gave up 1 base and J gave up 4 bases, with 3 bases separating them. CDR3 bases: TGTGCCAGCAGCGTAACAGGGGCCAACGTCCTGACTTTC. This translates into CASSVTGANVLTF.

This clone was seen once. The chain joins TRBV19 to TRBJ2-3; 8 nucleotides agree with TRBD2. Unmatched junction bases numbered 19, after V lost 4 bases and J lost 1 base. Germline V CDR1 and CDR2: LNHDA, SQIVND (reference sequence). The CDR3 extends over 20 amino acids. The CDR3 is CASSTPGIAGWTWGTDTQYF. As DNA, the CDR3 is TGTGCCAGTAGTACCCCCGGCATAGCGGGGTGGACGTGGGGCACAGATACGCAGTATTTT. The complete variable domain, with remaining parts taken from reference TRBV19 and TRBJ2-3, reads DGGITQSPKYLFRKEGQNVTLSCEQNLNHDAMYWYRQDPGQGLRLIYYSQIVNDFQKGDIAEGYSVSREKKESFPLTVTSAQKNPTAFYLCASSTPGIAGWTWGTDTQYFGPGTRLTVL.